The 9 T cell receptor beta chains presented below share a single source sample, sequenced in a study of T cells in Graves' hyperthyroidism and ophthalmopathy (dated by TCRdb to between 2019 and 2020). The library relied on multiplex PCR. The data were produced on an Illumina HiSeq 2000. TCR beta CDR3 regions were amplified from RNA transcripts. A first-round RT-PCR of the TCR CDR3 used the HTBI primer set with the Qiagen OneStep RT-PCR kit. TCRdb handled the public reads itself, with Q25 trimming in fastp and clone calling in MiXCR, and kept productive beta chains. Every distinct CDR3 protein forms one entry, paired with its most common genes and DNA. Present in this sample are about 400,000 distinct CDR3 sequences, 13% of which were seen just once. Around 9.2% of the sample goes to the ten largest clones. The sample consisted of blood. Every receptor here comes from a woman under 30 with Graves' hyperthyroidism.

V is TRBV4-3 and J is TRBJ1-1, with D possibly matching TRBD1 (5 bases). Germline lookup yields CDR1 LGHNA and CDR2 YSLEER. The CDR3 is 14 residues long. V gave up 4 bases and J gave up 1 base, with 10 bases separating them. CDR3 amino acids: CASSPGRTNTEAFF. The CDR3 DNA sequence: TGCGCCAGCAGCCCGGGACGAACGAACACTGAAGCTTTCTTT.

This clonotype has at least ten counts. CDR3 bases: TGTGCCAGCACTCAGGGTGAAGAGACCCAGTACTTC. Translation gives CASTQGEETQYF. The chain joins TRBV7-2 to TRBJ2-5; D perhaps matches TRBD1 (5 bases). Germline assignment: CDR1 SGHTA and CDR2 FQGNSA. The CDR3 loop spans 12 amino acids. Deletions cut 7 bases from V and 3 bases from J, with 9 bases between.

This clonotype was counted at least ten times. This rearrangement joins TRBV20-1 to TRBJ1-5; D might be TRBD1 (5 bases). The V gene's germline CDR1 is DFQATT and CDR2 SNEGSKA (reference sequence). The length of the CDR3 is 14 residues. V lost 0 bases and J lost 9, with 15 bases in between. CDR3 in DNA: TGCAGTGCTAGAGATCTGGGCAGGGTGACGCCCCAGCATTTT. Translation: CSARDLGRVTPQHF.

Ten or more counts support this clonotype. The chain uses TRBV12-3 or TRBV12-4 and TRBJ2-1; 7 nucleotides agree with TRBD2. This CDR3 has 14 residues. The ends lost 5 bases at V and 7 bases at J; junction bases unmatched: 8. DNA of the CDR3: TGTGCCAGCAGTCGAATGGCGGGAGCGAATGAGCAGTTCTTC. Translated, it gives CASSRMAGANEQFF.

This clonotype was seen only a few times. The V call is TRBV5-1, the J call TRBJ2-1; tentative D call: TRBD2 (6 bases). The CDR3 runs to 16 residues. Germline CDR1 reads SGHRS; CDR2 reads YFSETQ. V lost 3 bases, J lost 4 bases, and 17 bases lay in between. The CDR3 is CASSSLAGPAYNEQFF. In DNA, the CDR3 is TGCGCCAGCAGCTCCCTCGCGGGGCCAGCTTACAATGAGCAGTTCTTC.

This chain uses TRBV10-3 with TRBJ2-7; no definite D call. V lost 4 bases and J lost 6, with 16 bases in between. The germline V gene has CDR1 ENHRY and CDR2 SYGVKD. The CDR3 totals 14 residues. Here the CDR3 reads CAISGQEPYCEQYF. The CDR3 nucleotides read TGTGCCATCAGTGGGCAGGAACCTTACTGCGAGCAGTACTTC.

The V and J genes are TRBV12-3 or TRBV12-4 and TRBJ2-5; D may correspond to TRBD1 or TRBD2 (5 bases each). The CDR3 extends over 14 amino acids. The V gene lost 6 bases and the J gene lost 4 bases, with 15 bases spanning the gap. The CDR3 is CASSLFGGIETQYF. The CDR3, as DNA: TGTGCCAGCAGCCTCTTTGGGGGAATAGAGACCCAGTACTTC.

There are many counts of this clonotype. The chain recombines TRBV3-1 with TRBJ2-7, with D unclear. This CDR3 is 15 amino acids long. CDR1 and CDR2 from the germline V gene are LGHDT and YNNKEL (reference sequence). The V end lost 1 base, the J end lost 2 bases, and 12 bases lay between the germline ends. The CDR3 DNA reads TGTGCCAGCAGCCAAGGTGGCTGGTTACCCTACGAGCAGTACTTC. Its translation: CASSQGGWLPYEQYF.

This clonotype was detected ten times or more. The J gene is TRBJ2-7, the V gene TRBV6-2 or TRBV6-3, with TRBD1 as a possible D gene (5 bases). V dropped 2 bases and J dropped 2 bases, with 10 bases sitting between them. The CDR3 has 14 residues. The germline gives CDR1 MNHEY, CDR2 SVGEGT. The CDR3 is CASSYVGLPYEQYF. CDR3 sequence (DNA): TGTGCCAGCAGTTACGTGGGGCTCCCCTACGAGCAGTACTTC.